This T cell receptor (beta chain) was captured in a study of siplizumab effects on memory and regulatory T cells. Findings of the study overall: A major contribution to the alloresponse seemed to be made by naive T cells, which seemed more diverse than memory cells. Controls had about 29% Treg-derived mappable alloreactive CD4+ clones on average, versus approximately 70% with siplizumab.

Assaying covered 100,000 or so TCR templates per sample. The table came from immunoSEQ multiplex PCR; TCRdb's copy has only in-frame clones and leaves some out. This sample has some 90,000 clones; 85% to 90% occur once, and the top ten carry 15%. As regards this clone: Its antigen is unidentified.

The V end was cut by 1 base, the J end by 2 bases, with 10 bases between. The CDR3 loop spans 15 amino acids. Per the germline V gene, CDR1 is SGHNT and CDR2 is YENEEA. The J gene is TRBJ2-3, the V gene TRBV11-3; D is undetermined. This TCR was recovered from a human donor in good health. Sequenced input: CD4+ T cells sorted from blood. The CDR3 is CASSLVSSPTDTQYF. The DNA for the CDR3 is TGTGCCAGCAGCTTAGTATCCAGCCCCACAGATACGCAGTATTTT.